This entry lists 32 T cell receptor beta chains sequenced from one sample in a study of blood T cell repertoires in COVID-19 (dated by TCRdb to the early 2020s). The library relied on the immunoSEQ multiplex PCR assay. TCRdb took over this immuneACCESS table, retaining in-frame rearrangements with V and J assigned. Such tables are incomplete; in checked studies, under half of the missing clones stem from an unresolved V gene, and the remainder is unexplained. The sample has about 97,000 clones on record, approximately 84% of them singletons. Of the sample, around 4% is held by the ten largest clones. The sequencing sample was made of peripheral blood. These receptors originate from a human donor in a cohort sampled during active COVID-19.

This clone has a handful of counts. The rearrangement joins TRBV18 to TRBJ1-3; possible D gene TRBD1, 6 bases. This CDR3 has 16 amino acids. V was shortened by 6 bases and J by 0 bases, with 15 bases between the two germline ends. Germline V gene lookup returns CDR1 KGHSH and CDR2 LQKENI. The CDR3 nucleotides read TGTGCCAGCTCCCAGGGACATCTGGACTCTGGAAACACCATATATTTT. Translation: CASSQGHLDSGNTIYF.

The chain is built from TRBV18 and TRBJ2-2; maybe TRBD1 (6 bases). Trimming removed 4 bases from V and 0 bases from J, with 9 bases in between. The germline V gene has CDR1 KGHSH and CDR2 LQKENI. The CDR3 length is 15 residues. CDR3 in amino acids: CASSHRASNTGELFF. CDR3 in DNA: TGTGCCAGCTCACACAGGGCATCGAACACCGGGGAGCTGTTTTTT.

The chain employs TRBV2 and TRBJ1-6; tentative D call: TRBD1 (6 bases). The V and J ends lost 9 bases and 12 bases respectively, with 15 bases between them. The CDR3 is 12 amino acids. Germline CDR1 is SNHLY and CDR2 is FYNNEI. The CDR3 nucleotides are TGTGCCAGTCTGGACAGTCGAGGACCCCTCCACTTT. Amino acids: CASLDSRGPLHF.

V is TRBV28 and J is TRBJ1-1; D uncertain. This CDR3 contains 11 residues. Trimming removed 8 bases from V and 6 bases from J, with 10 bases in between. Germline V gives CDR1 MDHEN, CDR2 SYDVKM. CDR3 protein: CASFSGPEAFF. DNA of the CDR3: TGTGCCAGCTTCTCTGGGCCTGAAGCTTTCTTT.

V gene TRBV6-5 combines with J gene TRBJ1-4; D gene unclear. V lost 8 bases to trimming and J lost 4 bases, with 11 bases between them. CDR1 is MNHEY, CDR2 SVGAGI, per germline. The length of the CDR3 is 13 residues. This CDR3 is CASQERNNEKLFF. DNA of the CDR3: TGTGCCAGCCAGGAGCGGAATAATGAAAAACTGTTTTTT.

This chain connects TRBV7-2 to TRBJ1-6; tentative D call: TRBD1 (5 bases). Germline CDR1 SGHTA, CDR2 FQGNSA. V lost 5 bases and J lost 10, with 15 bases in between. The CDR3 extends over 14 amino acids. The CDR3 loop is CASSLYGGESPLHF. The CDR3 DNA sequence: TGTGCCAGCAGCCTATATGGGGGGGAATCACCCCTCCACTTT.

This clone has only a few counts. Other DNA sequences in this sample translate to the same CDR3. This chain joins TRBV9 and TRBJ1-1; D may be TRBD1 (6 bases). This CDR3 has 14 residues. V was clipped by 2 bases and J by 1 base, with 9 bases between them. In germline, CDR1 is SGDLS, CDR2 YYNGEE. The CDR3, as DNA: TGTGCCAGCAGCGTGGGGGCGGAGAACACTGAAGCTTTCTTT. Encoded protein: CASSVGAENTEAFF.

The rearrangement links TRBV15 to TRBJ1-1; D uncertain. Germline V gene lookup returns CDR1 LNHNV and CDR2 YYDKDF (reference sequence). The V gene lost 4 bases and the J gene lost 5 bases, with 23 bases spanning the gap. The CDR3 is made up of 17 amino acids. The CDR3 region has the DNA TGTGCCACCAGCACAGAGTATGAGGGATCGATCGCGACTGAAGCTTTCTTT. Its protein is CATSTEYEGSIATEAFF.

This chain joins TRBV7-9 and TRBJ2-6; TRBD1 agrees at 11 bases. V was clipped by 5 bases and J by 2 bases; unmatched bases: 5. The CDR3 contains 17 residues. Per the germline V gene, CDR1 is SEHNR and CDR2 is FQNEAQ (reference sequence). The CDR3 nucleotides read TGTGCCAGCAGCCCCGGGACAGGGGGTCCTGGGGCCAACGTCCTGACTTTC. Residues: CASSPGTGGPGANVLTF.

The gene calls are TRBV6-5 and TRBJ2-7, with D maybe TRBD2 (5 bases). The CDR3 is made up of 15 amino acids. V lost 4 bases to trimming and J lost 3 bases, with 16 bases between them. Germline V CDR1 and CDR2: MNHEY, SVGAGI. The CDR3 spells CASSSPTRASYEQYF. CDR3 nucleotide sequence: TGTGCCAGCAGTTCCCCGACGAGGGCCAGCTACGAGCAGTACTTC.

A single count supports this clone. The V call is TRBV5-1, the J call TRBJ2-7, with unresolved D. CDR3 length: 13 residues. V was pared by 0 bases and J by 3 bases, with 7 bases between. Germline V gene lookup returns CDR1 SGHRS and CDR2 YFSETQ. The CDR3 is CASSLVSGYEQYF. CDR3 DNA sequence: TGCGCCAGCAGCTTGGTATCAGGCTACGAGCAGTACTTC. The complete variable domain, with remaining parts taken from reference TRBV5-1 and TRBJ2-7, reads KAGVTQTPRYLIKTRGQQVTLSCSPISGHRSVSWYQQTPGQGLQFLFEYFSETQRNKGNFPGRFSGRQFSNSRSEMNVSTLELGDSALYLCASSLVSGYEQYFGPGTRLTVT.

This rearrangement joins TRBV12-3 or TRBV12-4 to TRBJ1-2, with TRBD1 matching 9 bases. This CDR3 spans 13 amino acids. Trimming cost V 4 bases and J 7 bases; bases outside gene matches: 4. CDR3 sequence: CASSWGTGSGYTF. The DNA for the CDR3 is TGTGCCAGCAGTTGGGGGACAGGGTCTGGCTACACCTTC.

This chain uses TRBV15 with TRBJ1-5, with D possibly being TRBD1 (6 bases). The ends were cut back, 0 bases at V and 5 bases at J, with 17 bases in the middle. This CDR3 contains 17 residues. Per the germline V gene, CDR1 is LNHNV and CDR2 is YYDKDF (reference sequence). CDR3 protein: CATSRDLGRGGDQPQHF. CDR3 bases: TGTGCCACCAGCAGAGATCTCGGCAGGGGCGGAGATCAGCCCCAGCATTTT.

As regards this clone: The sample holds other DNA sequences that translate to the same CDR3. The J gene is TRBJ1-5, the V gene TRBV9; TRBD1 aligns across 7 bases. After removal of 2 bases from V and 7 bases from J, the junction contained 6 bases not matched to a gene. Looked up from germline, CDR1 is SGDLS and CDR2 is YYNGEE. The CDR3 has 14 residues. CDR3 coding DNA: TGTGCCAGCAGCGTTACAGGGGCGGGGCAGCCCCAGCATTTT. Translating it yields CASSVTGAGQPQHF.

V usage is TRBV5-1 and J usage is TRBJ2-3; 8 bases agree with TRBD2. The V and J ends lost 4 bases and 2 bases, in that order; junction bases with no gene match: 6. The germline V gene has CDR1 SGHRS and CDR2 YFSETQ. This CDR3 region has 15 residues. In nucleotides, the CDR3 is TGCGCCAGCAGCCCCAGCGGGGGCCTCACAGATACGCAGTATTTT. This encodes CASSPSGGLTDTQYF.

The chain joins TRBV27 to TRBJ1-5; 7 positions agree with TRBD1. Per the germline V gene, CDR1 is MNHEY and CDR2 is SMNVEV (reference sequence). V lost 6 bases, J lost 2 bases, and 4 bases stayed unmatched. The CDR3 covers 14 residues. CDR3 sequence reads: CASRRGLGNQPQHF. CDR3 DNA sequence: TGTGCCAGCAGGAGGGGGCTTGGCAATCAGCCCCAGCATTTT.

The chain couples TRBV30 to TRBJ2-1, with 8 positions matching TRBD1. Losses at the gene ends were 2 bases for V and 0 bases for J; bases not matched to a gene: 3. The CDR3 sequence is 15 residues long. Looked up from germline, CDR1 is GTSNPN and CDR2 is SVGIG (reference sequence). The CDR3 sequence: CAWSHGQGSYNEQFF. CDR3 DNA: TGTGCCTGGAGTCATGGACAGGGCTCCTACAATGAGCAGTTCTTC.

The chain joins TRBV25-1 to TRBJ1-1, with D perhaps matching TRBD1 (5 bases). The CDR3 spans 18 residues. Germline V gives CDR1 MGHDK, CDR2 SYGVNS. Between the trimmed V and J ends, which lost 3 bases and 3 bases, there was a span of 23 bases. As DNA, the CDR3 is TGTGCCAGCAGTGAGAATTGGCAGGCCACTCGGGGGGACACTGAAGCTTTCTTT. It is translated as CASSENWQATRGDTEAFF. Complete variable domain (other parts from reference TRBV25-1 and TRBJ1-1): EADIYQTPRYLVIGTGKKITLECSQTMGHDKMYWYQQDPGMELHLIHYSYGVNSTEKGDLSSESTVSRIRTEHFPLTLESARPSHTSQYLCASSENWQATRGDTEAFFGQGTRLTVV.

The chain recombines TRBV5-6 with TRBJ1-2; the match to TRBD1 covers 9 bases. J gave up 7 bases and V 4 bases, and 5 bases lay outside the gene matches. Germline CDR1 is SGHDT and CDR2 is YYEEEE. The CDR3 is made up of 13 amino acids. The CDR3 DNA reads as TGTGCCAGCAGCCTACAGGGGGCGGGTGGCTACACCTTC. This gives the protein CASSLQGAGGYTF. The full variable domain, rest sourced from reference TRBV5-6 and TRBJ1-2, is DAGVTQSPTHLIKTRGQQVTLRCSPKSGHDTVSWYQQALGQGPQFIFQYYEEEERQRGNFPDRFSGHQFPNYSSELNVNALLLGDSALYLCASSLQGAGGYTFGSGTRLTVV.

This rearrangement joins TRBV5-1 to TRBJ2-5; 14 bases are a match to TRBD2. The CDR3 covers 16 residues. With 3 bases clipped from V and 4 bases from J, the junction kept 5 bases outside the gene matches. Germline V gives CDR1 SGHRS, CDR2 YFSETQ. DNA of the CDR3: TGCGCCAGCAGCTCGTTCGGGACTAGCGGGGGAGAGACCCAGTACTTC. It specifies CASSSFGTSGGETQYF.

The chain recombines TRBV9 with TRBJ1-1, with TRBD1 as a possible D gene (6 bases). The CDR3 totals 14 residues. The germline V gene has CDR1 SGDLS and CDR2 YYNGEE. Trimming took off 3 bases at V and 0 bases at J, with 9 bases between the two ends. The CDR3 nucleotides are TGTGCCAGCAGCGCCGACAGGATGAACACTGAAGCTTTCTTT. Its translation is CASSADRMNTEAFF.

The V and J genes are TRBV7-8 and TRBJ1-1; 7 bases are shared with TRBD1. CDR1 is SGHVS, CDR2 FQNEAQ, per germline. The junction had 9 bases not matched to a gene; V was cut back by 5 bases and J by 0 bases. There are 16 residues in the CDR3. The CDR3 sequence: CASSTQGQALNTEAFF. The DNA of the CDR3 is TGTGCCAGCAGCACCCAAGGACAGGCACTGAACACTGAAGCTTTCTTT.

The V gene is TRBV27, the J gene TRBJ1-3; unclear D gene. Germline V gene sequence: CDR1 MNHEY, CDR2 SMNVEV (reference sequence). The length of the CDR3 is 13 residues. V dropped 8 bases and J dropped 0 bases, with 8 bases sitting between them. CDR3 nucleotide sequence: TGTGCCAGCCTGGGCCTCTCTGGAAACACCATATATTTT. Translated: CASLGLSGNTIYF.

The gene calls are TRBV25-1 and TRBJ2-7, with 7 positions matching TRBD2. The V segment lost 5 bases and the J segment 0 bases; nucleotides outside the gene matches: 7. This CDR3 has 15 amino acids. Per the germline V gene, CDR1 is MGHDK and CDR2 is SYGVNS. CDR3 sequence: CASSWREGGSYEQYF. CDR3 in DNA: TGTGCCAGCAGTTGGAGGGAGGGCGGCTCCTACGAGCAGTACTTC.

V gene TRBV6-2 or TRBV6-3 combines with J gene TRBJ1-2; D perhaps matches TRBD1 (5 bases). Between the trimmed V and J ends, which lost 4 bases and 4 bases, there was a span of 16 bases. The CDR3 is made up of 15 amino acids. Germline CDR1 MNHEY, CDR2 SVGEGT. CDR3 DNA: TGTGCCAGCAGTTCCCCGGGACTTTTTCTCTATGGCTACACCTTC. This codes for CASSSPGLFLYGYTF.

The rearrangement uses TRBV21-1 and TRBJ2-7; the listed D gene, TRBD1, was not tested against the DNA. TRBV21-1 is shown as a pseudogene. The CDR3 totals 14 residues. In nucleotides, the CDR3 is TGTGCCAGCAGTCGTGGGGACCCAGGGGGGGAGCAGTACTTC. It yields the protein CASSRGDPGGEQYF.

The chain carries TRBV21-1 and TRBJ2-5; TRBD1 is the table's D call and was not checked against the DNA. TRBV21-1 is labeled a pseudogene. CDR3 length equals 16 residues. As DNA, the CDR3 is TGTGCCAGCAGCAGTCTGGCAGGGGATCTCGGGGAGACCCAGTACTTC. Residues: CASSSLAGDLGETQYF.

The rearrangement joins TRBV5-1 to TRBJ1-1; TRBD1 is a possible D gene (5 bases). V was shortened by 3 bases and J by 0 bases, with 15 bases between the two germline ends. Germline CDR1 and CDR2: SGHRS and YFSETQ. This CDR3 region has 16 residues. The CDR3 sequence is CASSSTVLGMNTEAFF. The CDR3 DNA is TGCGCCAGCAGCTCGACAGTACTCGGCATGAACACTGAAGCTTTCTTT.

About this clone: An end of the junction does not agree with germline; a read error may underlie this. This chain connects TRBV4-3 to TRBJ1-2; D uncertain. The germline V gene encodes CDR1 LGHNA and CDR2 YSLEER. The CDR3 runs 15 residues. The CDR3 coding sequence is TGCGCCAGCAGCCCTTGGTACCGGGGTAACGATGGCTACACCTTC. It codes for CASSPWYRGNDGYTF.

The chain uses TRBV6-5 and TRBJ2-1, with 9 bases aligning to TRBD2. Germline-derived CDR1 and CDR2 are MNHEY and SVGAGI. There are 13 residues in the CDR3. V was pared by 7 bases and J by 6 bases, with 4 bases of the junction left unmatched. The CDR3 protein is CASTAGGANEQFF. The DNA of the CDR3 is TGTGCCAGCACTGCGGGGGGGGCCAATGAGCAGTTCTTC.

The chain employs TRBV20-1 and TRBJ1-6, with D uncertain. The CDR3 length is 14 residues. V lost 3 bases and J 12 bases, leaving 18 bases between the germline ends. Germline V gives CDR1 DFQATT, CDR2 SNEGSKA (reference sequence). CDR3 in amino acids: CSASHPVEQEPLHF. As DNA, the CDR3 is TGCAGTGCTAGTCACCCTGTTGAGCAGGAACCCCTCCACTTT.

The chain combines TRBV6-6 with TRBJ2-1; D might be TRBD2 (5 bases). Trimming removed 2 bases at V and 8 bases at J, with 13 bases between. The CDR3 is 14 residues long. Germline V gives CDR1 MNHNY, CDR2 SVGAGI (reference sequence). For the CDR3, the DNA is TGTGCCAGCAGTTACGAGGGTCCCTGGGATGAGCAGTTCTTC. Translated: CASSYEGPWDEQFF.